The T cell receptor beta chain under discussion was sequenced for a study of OX40 agonist ivuxolimab in advanced cancers. Germline CDR1 reads MNHEY; CDR2 reads SVGAGI. Trimming removed 5 bases from V and 4 bases from J, with 8 bases in between. The length of the CDR3 is 12 residues. Clones were read by immunoSEQ multiplex PCR, and TCRdb kept only the in-frame ones, dropping some. Among fewer than 65,000 clones listed, about nine tenths were seen once. The receptor was derived from an adult with an advanced solid tumor such as melanoma, head and neck, liver or kidney cancer. This sample comprised CD4+ or CD8+ T cells sorted from blood, obtained in a trial of the OX40 agonist ivuxolimab. V and J are TRBV6-5 and TRBJ1-1, with D maybe TRBD1 (5 bases). The CDR3 here is CASSQGFTEAFF. Written as DNA, the CDR3 is TGTGCCAGCAGTCAGGGTTTCACTGAAGCTTTCTTT.